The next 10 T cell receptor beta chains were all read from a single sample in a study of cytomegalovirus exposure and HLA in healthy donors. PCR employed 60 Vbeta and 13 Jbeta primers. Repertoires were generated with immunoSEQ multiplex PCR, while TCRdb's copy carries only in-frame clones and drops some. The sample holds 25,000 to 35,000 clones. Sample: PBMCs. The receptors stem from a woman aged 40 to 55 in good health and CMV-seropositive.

This CDR3 is CASSSRTGPNQPQHF. CDR3 bases: TGTGCCAGCAGCTCCAGGACAGGGCCCAATCAGCCCCAGCATTTT. The rearrangement joins TRBV11-2 to TRBJ1-5, with TRBD1 identical over 8 bases. Germline V gives CDR1 SGHAT, CDR2 FQNNGV. CDR3 length equals 15 residues. V was pared by 4 bases and J by 3 bases, with 5 bases of the junction left unmatched.

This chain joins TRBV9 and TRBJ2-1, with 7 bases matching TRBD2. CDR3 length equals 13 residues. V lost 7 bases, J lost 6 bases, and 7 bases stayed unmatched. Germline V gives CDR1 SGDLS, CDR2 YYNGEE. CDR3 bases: TGTGCCAGCGGGGAGGGGTCCCTCAATGAGCAGTTCTTC. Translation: CASGEGSLNEQFF. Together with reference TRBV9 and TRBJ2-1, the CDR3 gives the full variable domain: DSGVTQTPKHLITATGQRVTLRCSPRSGDLSVYWYQQSLDQGLQFLIQYYNGEERAKGNILERFSAQQFPDLHSELNLSSLELGDSALYFCASGEGSLNEQFFGPGTRLTVL.

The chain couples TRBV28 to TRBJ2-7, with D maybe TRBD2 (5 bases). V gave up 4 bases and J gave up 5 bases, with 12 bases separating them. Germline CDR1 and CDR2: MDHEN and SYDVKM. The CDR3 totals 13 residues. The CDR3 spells CASSSLLGDEQYF. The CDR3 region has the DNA TGTGCCAGCAGTTCCCTCCTCGGGGACGAGCAGTACTTC. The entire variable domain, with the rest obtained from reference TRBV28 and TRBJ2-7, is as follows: DVKVTQSSRYLVKRTGEKVFLECVQDMDHENMFWYRQDPGLGLRLIYFSYDVKMKEKGDIPEGYSVSREKKERFSLILESASTNQTSMYLCASSSLLGDEQYFGPGTRLTVT.

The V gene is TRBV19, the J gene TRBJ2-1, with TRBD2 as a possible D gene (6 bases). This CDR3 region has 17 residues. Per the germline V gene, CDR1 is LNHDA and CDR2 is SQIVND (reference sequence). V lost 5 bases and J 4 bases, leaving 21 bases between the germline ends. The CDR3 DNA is TGTGCCAGTAGTGCCCAAACTAGGGCGGGATGGTACAATGAGCAGTTCTTC. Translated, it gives CASSAQTRAGWYNEQFF.

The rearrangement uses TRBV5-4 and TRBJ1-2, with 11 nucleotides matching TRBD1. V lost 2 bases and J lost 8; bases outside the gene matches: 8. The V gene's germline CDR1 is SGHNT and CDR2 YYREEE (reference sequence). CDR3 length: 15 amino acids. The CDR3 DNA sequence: TGTGCCAGCAGCTTTTATTCGAGGACAGGGGGCGGCTACACCTTC. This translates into CASSFYSRTGGGYTF.

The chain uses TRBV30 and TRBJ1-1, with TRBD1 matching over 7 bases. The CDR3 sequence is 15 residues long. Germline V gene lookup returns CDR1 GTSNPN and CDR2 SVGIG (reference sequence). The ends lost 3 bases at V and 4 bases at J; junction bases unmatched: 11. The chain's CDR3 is CAWRGTTGKVTEAFF. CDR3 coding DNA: TGTGCCTGGAGGGGTACGACAGGGAAAGTCACTGAAGCTTTCTTT. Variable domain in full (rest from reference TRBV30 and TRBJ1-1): SQTIHQWPATLVQPVGSPLSLECTVEGTSNPNLYWYRQAAGRGLQLLFYSVGIGQISSEVPQNLSASRPQDRQFILSSKKLLLSDSGFYLCAWRGTTGKVTEAFFGQGTRLTVV.

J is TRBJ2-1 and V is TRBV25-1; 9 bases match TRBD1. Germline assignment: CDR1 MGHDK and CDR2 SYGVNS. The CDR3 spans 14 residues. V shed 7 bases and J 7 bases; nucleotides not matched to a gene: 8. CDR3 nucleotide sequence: TGTGCCAGCAAGGGGACAGGGTTGGCGAATGAGCAGTTCTTC. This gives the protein CASKGTGLANEQFF.

CDR3: CASSRPNLYEQYF. The CDR3 DNA is TGTGCCAGCAGCCGTCCTAATCTCTACGAGCAGTACTTC. The V gene is TRBV4-2, the J gene TRBJ2-7; D uncertain. The ends were cut back, 4 bases at V and 3 bases at J, with 10 bases in the middle. CDR3 size: 13 residues. Germline V gene lookup returns CDR1 LGHNA and CDR2 YNFKEQ.

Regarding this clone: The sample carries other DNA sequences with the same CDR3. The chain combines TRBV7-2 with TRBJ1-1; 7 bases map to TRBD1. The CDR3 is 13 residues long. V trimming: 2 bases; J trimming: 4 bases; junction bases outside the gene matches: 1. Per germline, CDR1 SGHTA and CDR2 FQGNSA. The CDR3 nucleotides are TGTGCCAGCAGCTTATCAGGGGGCACTGAAGCTTTCTTT. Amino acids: CASSLSGGTEAFF.

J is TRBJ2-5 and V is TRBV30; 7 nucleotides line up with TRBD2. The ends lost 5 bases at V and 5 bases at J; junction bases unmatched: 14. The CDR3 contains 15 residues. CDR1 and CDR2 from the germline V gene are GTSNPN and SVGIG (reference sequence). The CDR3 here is CAWAFLGGGVETQYF. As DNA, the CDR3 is TGTGCCTGGGCCTTCTTGGGGGGAGGGGTCGAGACCCAGTACTTC.